In its sample, the clone carrying this T cell receptor (beta chain) was seen once. What it binds is not known. The data were obtained in a study of spatial heterogeneity in lung cancer. The V end lost 3 bases, the J end lost 4 bases, and 12 bases lay between the germline ends. CDR3 length equals 14 residues. Germline values: CDR1 MDHEN, CDR2 SYDVKM. Broader study findings: Expanded alpha and beta TCR counts within tumors tracked tumor mutation counts. There was tracking of ubiquitous and regional nonsynonymous mutations by the respective counts of ubiquitous and regional expanded TCRs.

The time point was: sample taken at primary tumor resection. Untreated early-stage non-small cell lung cancer patients, fewer than 85 in total, were the donors. TCRdb independently ran MiXCR on the 5' RACE reads; one entry per CDR3 protein. The repertoire holds 2,500 to 3,500 distinct CDR3 sequences, 6.6% seen once, with 11% in the top ten. The starting material was lung tumor tissue, obtained at surgery. The chain combines TRBV28 with TRBJ1-2; D possibly corresponds to TRBD1 (5 bases). The TCR originated in a female donor with early-stage non-small cell lung cancer. DNA of the CDR3: TGTGCCAGCAGTTTGAGGGACGGAGTCTATGGCTACACCTTC. This encodes CASSLRDGVYGYTF.